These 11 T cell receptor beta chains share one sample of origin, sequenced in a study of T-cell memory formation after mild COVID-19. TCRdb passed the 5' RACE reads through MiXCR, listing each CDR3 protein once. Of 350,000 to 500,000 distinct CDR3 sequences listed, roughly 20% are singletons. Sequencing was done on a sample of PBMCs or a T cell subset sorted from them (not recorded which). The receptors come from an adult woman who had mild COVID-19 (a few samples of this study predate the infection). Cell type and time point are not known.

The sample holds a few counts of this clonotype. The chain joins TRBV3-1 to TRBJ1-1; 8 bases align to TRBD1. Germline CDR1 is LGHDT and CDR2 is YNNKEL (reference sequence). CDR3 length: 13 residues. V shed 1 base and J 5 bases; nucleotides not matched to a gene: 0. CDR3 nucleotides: TGTGCCAGCAGCCAAGGGACAGGGACTGAAGCTTTCTTT. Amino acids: CASSQGTGTEAFF.

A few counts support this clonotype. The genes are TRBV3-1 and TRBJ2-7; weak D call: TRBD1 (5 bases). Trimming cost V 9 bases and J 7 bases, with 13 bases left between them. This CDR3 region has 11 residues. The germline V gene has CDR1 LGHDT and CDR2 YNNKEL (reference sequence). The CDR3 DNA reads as TGTGCCAGTAGGGGCTCAGGAGAGCAGTACTTC. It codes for CASRGSGEQYF.

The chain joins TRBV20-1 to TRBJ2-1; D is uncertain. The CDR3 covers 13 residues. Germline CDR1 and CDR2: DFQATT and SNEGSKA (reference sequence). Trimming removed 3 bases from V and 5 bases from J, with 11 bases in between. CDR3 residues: CSARLHTNNEQFF. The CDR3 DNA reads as TGCAGTGCTAGGCTTCATACGAACAATGAGCAGTTCTTC.

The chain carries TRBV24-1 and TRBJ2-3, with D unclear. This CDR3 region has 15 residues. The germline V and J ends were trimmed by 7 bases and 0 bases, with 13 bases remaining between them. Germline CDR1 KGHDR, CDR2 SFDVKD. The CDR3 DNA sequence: TGTGCCACCAGGGACGGTGGGGTCAGCACAGATACGCAGTATTTT. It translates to CATRDGGVSTDTQYF.

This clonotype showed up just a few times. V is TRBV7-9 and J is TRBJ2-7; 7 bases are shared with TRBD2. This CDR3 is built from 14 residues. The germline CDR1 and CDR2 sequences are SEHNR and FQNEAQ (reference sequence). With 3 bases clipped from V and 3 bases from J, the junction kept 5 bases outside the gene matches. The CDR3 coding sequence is TGTGCCAGCAGCTTGGCGGGAGTCGGCTACGAGCAGTACTTC. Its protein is CASSLAGVGYEQYF.

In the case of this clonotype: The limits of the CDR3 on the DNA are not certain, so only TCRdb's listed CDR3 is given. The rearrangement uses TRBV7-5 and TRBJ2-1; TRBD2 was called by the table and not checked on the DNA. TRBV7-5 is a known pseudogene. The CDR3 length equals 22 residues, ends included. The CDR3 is CISVSEAPGTSGKKEPYNEQFF.

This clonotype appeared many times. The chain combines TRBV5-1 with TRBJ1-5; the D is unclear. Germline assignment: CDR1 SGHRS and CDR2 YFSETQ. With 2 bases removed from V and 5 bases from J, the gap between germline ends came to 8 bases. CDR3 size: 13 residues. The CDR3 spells CASSFDGDQPQHF. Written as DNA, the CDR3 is TGCGCCAGCAGCTTCGACGGTGATCAGCCCCAGCATTTT.

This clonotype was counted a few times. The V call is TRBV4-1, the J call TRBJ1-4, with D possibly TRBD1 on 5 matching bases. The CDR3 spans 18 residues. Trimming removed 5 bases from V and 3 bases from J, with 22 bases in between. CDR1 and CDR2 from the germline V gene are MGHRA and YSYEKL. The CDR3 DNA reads TGCGCCAGCAGCGAAAAGCCCGTCCTACAGGCCTCTAATGAAAAACTGTTTTTT. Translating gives CASSEKPVLQASNEKLFF.

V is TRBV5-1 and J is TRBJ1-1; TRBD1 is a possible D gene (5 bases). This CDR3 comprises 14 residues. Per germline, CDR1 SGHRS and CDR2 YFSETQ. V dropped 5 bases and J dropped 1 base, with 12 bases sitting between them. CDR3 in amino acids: CASRRDGANTEAFF. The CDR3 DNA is TGCGCCAGCAGACGGGACGGGGCGAACACTGAAGCTTTCTTT.

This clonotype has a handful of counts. In nucleotides, the CDR3 is TGTGCCAGCAGCCGTGCCGGGACAGGGACCGATGAGCAGTTCTTC. Translating gives CASSRAGTGTDEQFF. V is TRBV4-2 and J is TRBJ2-1; 9 bases align to TRBD1. V trimming: 4 bases; J trimming: 8 bases; junction bases outside the gene matches: 9. The CDR3 extends over 15 amino acids. The germline CDR1 and CDR2 sequences are LGHNA and YNFKEQ.

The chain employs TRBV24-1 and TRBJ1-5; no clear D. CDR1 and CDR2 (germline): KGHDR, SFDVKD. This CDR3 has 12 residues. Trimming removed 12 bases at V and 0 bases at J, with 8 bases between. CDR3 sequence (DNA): TGTGCCGCCCAGGATAGCAATCAGCCCCAGCATTTT. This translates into CAAQDSNQPQHF.